The rows below give T cell receptor beta chains drawn from one sample of a study of T cell responses to AZD1222 COVID-19 vaccine. The table came from immunoSEQ multiplex PCR; TCRdb's copy has only in-frame clones and leaves some out. The data contain about 180,000 clones, about 90% of them singletons. The sample consisted of peripheral blood, taken on day 0 of AZD1222 vaccination. These receptors were taken from an adult in good health. Each CDR3 is given with its conserved first and last residue. A D gene is named only where the DNA matches it firmly. The size of a clone is reported for some rows only, either as once, few or many, or as a class for expanded clones.

V gene	D gene	clone size	J gene	CDR3 DNA	CDR3 protein
TRBV27	TRBD2	-	TRBJ2-2	TGTGCCAGCAGTACACTAGCGGGTAGGAGGACCGGGGAGCTGTTTTTT	CASSTLAGRRTGELFF
TRBV30	TRBD1	-	TRBJ1-5	TGTGCCTGGAGTGTAGCGTCGACAGGGCGACAGCCCCAGCATTTT	CAWSVASTGRQPQHF
TRBV6-5	-	-	TRBJ1-3	TGTGCCAGCAGTTACGAGGGAAGGAGGGGAAACACCATATATTTT	CASSYEGRRGNTIYF
TRBV30	-	-	TRBJ1-2	TGTGCCTGGAGTGTAACGGGTAACTATGGCTACACCTTC	CAWSVTGNYGYTF
TRBV30	-	-	TRBJ2-4	TGTGCCTGGACCCCGGGAAGGGGAATTCAGTACTTC	CAWTPGRGIQYF
TRBV10-1	TRBD1	-	TRBJ2-7	TGCGCCAGCAGACCGGGACAGGGGGCCTACGAGCAGTACTTC	CASRPGQGAYEQYF
TRBV5-4	-	-	TRBJ2-5	TGTGCCAGCAGCTTCGAGCATGGGGTACGGGTGGAGACCCAGTACTTC	CASSFEHGVRVETQYF
TRBV29-1	-	-	TRBJ2-2	TGCAGCGTTGAAGAGCGGAACACCGGGGAGCTGTTTTTT	CSVEERNTGELFF
TRBV7-9	-	few	TRBJ1-6	TGTGCCAGCAGCAAGCCGGGCTCACCCCTCCACTTT	CASSKPGSPLHF
TRBV3-1/TRBV3-2	-	-	TRBJ2-2	TGTGCCAGCAGCCAAATCAACACCCCAGGCAGGGGCGCCGGGGAGCTGTTTTTT	CASSQINTPGRGAGELFF
TRBV19	-	once	TRBJ1-4	TGTGCCAGTAGTATAGAGAGGGGGGGAAAACTGTTTTTT	CASSIERGGKLFF
TRBV10-2	-	-	TRBJ1-1	TGCGCCAGCAGACTCGGAACGCGCGAAGCTTTCTTT	CASRLGTREAFF
TRBV3-1/TRBV3-2	TRBD1	-	TRBJ1-2	TGTGCCAGCAGCCAAGAAGACAGGGGATCTGGCTACACCTTC	CASSQEDRGSGYTF
TRBV5-1	-	-	TRBJ2-5	TGCGCCAGCAGCTTGAGGATTTTTGAAGAGACCCAGTACTTC	CASSLRIFEETQYF
TRBV6-5	TRBD1	-	TRBJ1-4	TGTGCCAGCGCCGGACAGGGCGGACTGTTTTTT	CASAGQGGLFF
TRBV7-6	-	-	TRBJ1-6	TGTGCCAGCAGCTTAGAGGAGGGACGGTCACCCCTCCACTTT	CASSLEEGRSPLHF
TRBV7-9	TRBD1	-	TRBJ2-2	TGTGCCAGCAGCTTAACCCAGGGGGCCACCGGGGAGCTGTTTTTT	CASSLTQGATGELFF
TRBV28	-	once	TRBJ1-5	TGTGCCAGCAGCCCCCAGGGTTTGGGGATAAATCAGCCCCAGCATTTT	CASSPQGLGINQPQHF
TRBV30	-	-	TRBJ2-1	TGTGCCTGGACGCAGAGCTCCTACAATGAGCAGTTCTTC	CAWTQSSYNEQFF
TRBV24-1	TRBD1	-	TRBJ2-5	TGTGCCACCAGTGACCCCAGACAGGGTCAAGAGACCCAGTACTTC	CATSDPRQGQETQYF
TRBV29-1	TRBD1	-	TRBJ1-4	TGCAGCGCAACGGGACAGGGAGGGGAAAAACTGTTTTTT	CSATGQGGEKLFF
TRBV19	TRBD1	-	TRBJ1-1	TGTGCCAGTAGCTACAGGGGAAAGAACACTGAAGCTTTCTTT	CASSYRGKNTEAFF
TRBV6-1	-	-	TRBJ2-7	TGTGCCAGCAGTGAAGGCCTTTCCTACGAGCAGTACTTC	CASSEGLSYEQYF
TRBV5-1	-	-	TRBJ1-6	TGCGCCAGCAGCTCTGACAGCGCTGGTTCACCCCTCCACTTT	CASSSDSAGSPLHF
TRBV7-2	TRBD2	-	TRBJ2-5	TGTGCCAGCAGCTTAAAGACTAGCGGGAGTGGAGAGACCCAGTACTTC	CASSLKTSGSGETQYF
TRBV25-1	TRBD2	-	TRBJ2-1	TGTGCCAGCAGTGATTCCAGGACTAGCGGGTACAATGAGCAGTTCTTC	CASSDSRTSGYNEQFF
TRBV27	TRBD2	-	TRBJ2-7	TGTGCCAGCAGGAGGCTAGCGGGAACCTACGAGCAGTACTTC	CASRRLAGTYEQYF
TRBV30	-	-	TRBJ2-1	TGTGCCTGGAAAGGGGGGAGTTCTGAGCAGTTCTTC	CAWKGGSSEQFF
TRBV6-5	TRBD1	-	TRBJ2-7	TGTGCCAGCAGTCGACAGGGGGGCTCCTACGAGCAGTACTTC	CASSRQGGSYEQYF
TRBV2	TRBD2	-	TRBJ2-3	TGTGCCAGCGCTAGCGGGAGGGTGGTAGATACGCAGTATTTT	CASASGRVVDTQYF
TRBV12-3/TRBV12-4	-	-	TRBJ1-4	TGTGCCAGCAGCCTGGATCGGGAAAAACTGTTTTTT	CASSLDREKLFF
TRBV10-2	-	-	TRBJ1-5	TGCGCCAGCACAGACAGTAGCAATCAGCCCCAGCATTTT	CASTDSSNQPQHF
TRBV28	TRBD1	once	TRBJ1-5	TGTGCCAGCAGTTTGCCTACAGGGGGCAATCAGCCCCAGCATTTT	CASSLPTGGNQPQHF
TRBV2	-	-	TRBJ1-2	TGTGCCAGCAGTGAAGTCTACTATGGCTACACCTTC	CASSEVYYGYTF
TRBV7-3	TRBD2	-	TRBJ2-5	TGTGCCAACACCCTACGGGCTAGCGGGAGCGGGGAGACCCAGTACTTC	CANTLRASGSGETQYF
TRBV11-2	TRBD2	-	TRBJ2-2	TGTGCCACCCGTACTACGGGTGTCGCGGGAGGGAACACCGGGGAGCTGTTTTTT	CATRTTGVAGGNTGELFF
TRBV4-1	-	-	TRBJ2-7	TGCGCCAGCAGCCAAGGGCTAGCCAGATTTGACTACGAGCAGTACTTC	CASSQGLARFDYEQYF
TRBV28	-	once	TRBJ1-5	TGTGCCAGCAGTTTACAGGGAGTTGGCAATCAGCCCCAGCATTTT	CASSLQGVGNQPQHF
TRBV19	-	few	TRBJ1-1	TGTGCCAGTAGTTGGGACACTGAAGCTTTCTTT	CASSWDTEAFF
TRBV19	-	-	TRBJ1-1	TGTGCCAGTAGTATTGGTGCGGGGAACACTGAAGCTTTCTTT	CASSIGAGNTEAFF
TRBV7-9	TRBD1	-	TRBJ1-5	TGTGCCAGCAGCACGCACCGGGACAGCTCCGACCAATGGGGCAATCAGCCCCAGCATTTT	CASSTHRDSSDQWGNQPQHF
TRBV7-2	-	-	TRBJ2-7	TGTGCCAGCAGCCCGGGAGGGACAGGGTCCTACGAGCAGTACTTC	CASSPGGTGSYEQYF
TRBV7-9	-	-	TRBJ1-2	TGTGCCAGCAGCTCCCCTAGCGGGGGGCGACATGGCTACACCTTC	CASSSPSGGRHGYTF
TRBV2	-	-	TRBJ1-1	TGTGCCAGCATCCGCCCAGCGTCCATGAACACTGAAGCTTTCTTT	CASIRPASMNTEAFF
TRBV10-2	TRBD2	-	TRBJ2-7	TGCGCCAGCAGTGAAACTAGCGGGAGAGCGACCTCCTACGAGCAGTACTTC	CASSETSGRATSYEQYF
TRBV6-5	-	-	TRBJ2-7	TGTGCCAGCAGGGCTTGGCAGGACGAGCAGTACTTC	CASRAWQDEQYF
TRBV29-1	-	-	TRBJ1-4	TGCAGCGTTTCCCAGGATTCAACTAATGAAAAACTGTTTTTT	CSVSQDSTNEKLFF
TRBV7-8	TRBD2	-	TRBJ2-2	TGTGCCAGCAGCCCTTGGACTAGCGGGAGGGCCGCGAGGGAGCTGTTTTTT	CASSPWTSGRAARELFF
TRBV6-5	TRBD1	-	TRBJ1-6	TGTGCCAGCAGGCCGACAGGGAACGCTTCACCCCTCCACTTT	CASRPTGNASPLHF
TRBV7-9	TRBD2	-	TRBJ2-2	TGTGCCAGCAGACGTACTAGCGGGAGGAGTACCGGGGAGCTGTTTTTT	CASRRTSGRSTGELFF
TRBV6-4	-	few	TRBJ1-6	TGTGCCAGCAGTATCCGGGCCGAGAATTCACCCCTCCACTTT	CASSIRAENSPLHF
TRBV2	-	-	TRBJ2-5	TGTGCCAGCACCCTTACGCCAGGGGGGAAGACCCAGTACTTC	CASTLTPGGKTQYF
TRBV30	-	once	TRBJ2-3	TGTGCCTGGAGTCCCGGGGGTGTTCCCACAGATACGCAGTATTTT	CAWSPGGVPTDTQYF
TRBV10-1	TRBD2	-	TRBJ2-1	TGCGCCAGCTCCCGCGGGGGATCCTACAATGAGCAGTTCTTC	CASSRGGSYNEQFF
TRBV21-1	-	-	TRBJ1-2	TGTGCCAGCAGCAAAGGGTATCGGGGGGTCTCTTATTATGGCTACACCTTC	CASSKGYRGVSYYGYTF